This passage covers 20 T cell receptor beta chains from one sample sequenced in a study of cytomegalovirus exposure and HLA in healthy donors. In the PCR, 60 Vbeta and 13 Jbeta primers were used. Assay used: immunoSEQ multiplex PCR; TCRdb lists only in-frame clones, some missing. Found here are more than 150,000 clones, approximately 88% of them singletons; the top ten hold 1.5%. The sequenced sample was PBMCs. The receptors come from a woman between 18 and 29 years old in good health and CMV-seronegative.

This sequence joins TRBV5-5 and TRBJ1-1, with a weak D call TRBD1 (5 bases). The V and J ends lost 5 bases and 5 bases respectively, with 19 bases between them. Germline CDR1 and CDR2: SGHKS and YYEKEE (reference sequence). This CDR3 is 15 amino acids long. DNA of the CDR3: TGTGCCAGCAGACCACCTCTTGGGGCGCGGACTGAAGCTTTCTTT. It is translated as CASRPPLGARTEAFF.

The J gene is TRBJ1-5, the V gene TRBV7-9; the match to TRBD1 covers 8 bases. Per germline, CDR1 SEHNR and CDR2 FQNEAQ (reference sequence). The CDR3 runs 16 residues. The ends lost 4 bases at V and 8 bases at J; junction bases unmatched: 13. Here the CDR3 DNA reads TGTGCCAGCAGCTCAGGACAGGGAACGTCGTATGAGCCCCAGCATTTT. Translating it yields CASSSGQGTSYEPQHF.

This clone was counted between two and nine times. This chain joins TRBV5-1 and TRBJ2-3; weak D call: TRBD1 (6 bases). Germline CDR1 is SGHRS and CDR2 is YFSETQ. The length of the CDR3 is 13 residues. V shed 1 base and J shed 5 bases, with 8 bases lying between them. The CDR3 loop reads CASSLKGVDTQYF. CDR3 bases: TGCGCCAGCAGCTTGAAGGGGGTAGATACGCAGTATTTT.

J is TRBJ1-5 and V is TRBV18, with D maybe TRBD1 (5 bases). There are 14 residues in the CDR3. Between the trimmed V and J ends, which lost 6 bases and 0 bases, there was a span of 9 bases. Germline CDR1 KGHSH, CDR2 LQKENI. Here the CDR3 DNA reads TGTGCCAGCTCCCTTACAGGTAGCAATCAGCCCCAGCATTTT. It codes for CASSLTGSNQPQHF.

In the case of this clone: The sample holds other DNA sequences that translate to the same CDR3. The chain employs TRBV5-1 and TRBJ1-2, with TRBD1 matching 7 bases. Germline assignment: CDR1 SGHRS and CDR2 YFSETQ. There are 14 residues in the CDR3. The V gene end was trimmed by 0 bases and the J gene end by 2 bases; junction bases not matched to a gene: 1. The CDR3 protein is CASSLGTGNYGYTF. As DNA, the CDR3 is TGCGCCAGCAGCTTGGGGACAGGCAACTATGGCTACACCTTC.

This chain links TRBV7-8 with TRBJ1-2, with 9 positions matching TRBD1. V lost 4 bases and J lost 3; bases outside the gene matches: 3. The CDR3 runs 14 residues. Germline assignment: CDR1 SGHVS and CDR2 FQNEAQ. The CDR3, as DNA: TGTGCCAGCAGCTGGGGACAGGGACACTATGGCTACACCTTC. Translated, it gives CASSWGQGHYGYTF.

V is TRBV2 and J is TRBJ2-7; 8 nucleotides line up with TRBD1. Trimming took 8 bases from V and 2 from J; bases not matched to a gene: 8. This CDR3 region has 14 residues. The germline gives CDR1 SNHLY, CDR2 FYNNEI. In DNA form, the CDR3 reads TGTGCCAGCCAAGAGGGGACAGGCCCCTACGAGCAGTACTTC. It translates to CASQEGTGPYEQYF.

The V gene is TRBV27, the J gene TRBJ2-3; D not resolved. The germline gives CDR1 MNHEY, CDR2 SMNVEV (reference sequence). CDR3 size: 15 residues. Between the trimmed V and J ends, which lost 4 bases and 2 bases, there was a span of 13 bases. CDR3 DNA sequence: TGTGCCAGCAGTTACACAGAAGGATACACAGATACGCAGTATTTT. As protein: CASSYTEGYTDTQYF.

V and J are TRBV9 and TRBJ2-5; D gene ambiguous. In germline, CDR1 is SGDLS, CDR2 YYNGEE. Trimming took 5 bases from V and 0 from J, leaving 5 bases between them. CDR3 length: 12 residues. CDR3: CASSLNQETQYF. As DNA, the CDR3 is TGTGCCAGCAGTCTTAACCAAGAGACCCAGTACTTC.

The CDR3 DNA reads TGTGCCAGCAGCCAAGGACTAGCGGGGGGGCTAAGCACAGATACGCAGTATTTT. It specifies CASSQGLAGGLSTDTQYF. The V call is TRBV4-2, the J call TRBJ2-3; 14 nucleotides match TRBD2. The CDR3 contains 18 residues. Germline assignment: CDR1 LGHNA and CDR2 YNFKEQ. V shed 1 base and J 0 bases; nucleotides not matched to a gene: 3.

The V call is TRBV28, the J call TRBJ2-3, with D unclear. Germline values: CDR1 MDHEN, CDR2 SYDVKM. V was cut by 5 bases and J by 0 bases, with 9 bases left in between. The CDR3 is 14 residues long. The CDR3 coding sequence is TGTGCCAGCAGTCTGTCCACTAGCACAGATACGCAGTATTTT. Translation: CASSLSTSTDTQYF.

The J gene is TRBJ2-3, the V gene TRBV6-5; TRBD1 matches 12 bases. V lost 0 bases, J lost 6 bases, and 4 bases stayed unmatched. The CDR3 is 16 amino acids. Germline lookup yields CDR1 MNHEY and CDR2 SVGAGI. CDR3 residues: CASSYSGTGGFDTQYF. CDR3 nucleotide sequence: TGTGCCAGCAGTTACTCGGGGACAGGGGGCTTCGATACGCAGTATTTT.

The chain has TRBV7-2 and TRBJ1-1; 8 bases are a match to TRBD1. This CDR3 is 13 amino acids long. Germline lookup yields CDR1 SGHTA and CDR2 FQGNSA. The V gene end was trimmed by 3 bases and the J gene end by 4 bases; junction bases not matched to a gene: 1. CDR3 coding DNA: TGTGCCAGCAGCTTCGACAGGGGCACTGAAGCTTTCTTT. It encodes CASSFDRGTEAFF. Together with reference TRBV7-2 and TRBJ1-1, the CDR3 gives the full variable domain: GAGVSQSPSNKVTEKGKDVELRCDPISGHTALYWYRQSLGQGLEFLIYFQGNSAPDKSGLPSDRFSAERTGGSVSTLTIQRTQQEDSAVYLCASSFDRGTEAFFGQGTRLTVV.

This chain joins TRBV2 and TRBJ1-6, with D possibly being TRBD1 (6 bases). V lost 4 bases and J 6 bases, leaving 10 bases between the germline ends. From germline, CDR1 is SNHLY and CDR2 FYNNEI. This CDR3 has 14 residues. CDR3 amino acids: CASSGTAFNSPLHF. The CDR3 bases are TGTGCCAGCAGTGGGACAGCCTTTAATTCACCCCTCCACTTT.

This rearrangement joins TRBV7-2 to TRBJ2-2; 8 bases are shared with TRBD2. This CDR3 has 16 amino acids. Unmatched junction bases numbered 10, after V lost 5 bases and J lost 5 bases. The germline V gene encodes CDR1 SGHTA and CDR2 FQGNSA. CDR3 bases: TGTGCCAGCAGCCCGGGATCGGGGGGGCCAACCGGGGAGCTGTTTTTT. Protein product: CASSPGSGGPTGELFF. Drawing the rest from reference TRBV7-2 and TRBJ2-2, the complete variable domain is GAGVSQSPSNKVTEKGKDVELRCDPISGHTALYWYRQSLGQGLEFLIYFQGNSAPDKSGLPSDRFSAERTGGSVSTLTIQRTQQEDSAVYLCASSPGSGGPTGELFFGEGSRLTVL.

On this clone itself: Other DNA sequences from this sample encode an identical CDR3 as well. V gene TRBV21-1 combines with J gene TRBJ1-1; the table calls TRBD1, which could not be checked here. TRBV21-1 is an annotated pseudogene. The CDR3 loop spans 16 amino acids. The CDR3 here is CASSKGAPGRYTEAFF. CDR3 nucleotides: TGTGCCAGCAGCAAAGGGGCCCCAGGTCGATACACTGAGGCTTTCTTT.

The chain is built from TRBV13 and TRBJ2-7; tentatively, D is TRBD1 (7 bases). V was trimmed by 5 bases and J by 0 bases, leaving 14 bases between them. The CDR3 runs 15 residues. Looked up from germline, CDR1 is PRHDT and CDR2 is FYEKMQ (reference sequence). In DNA, the CDR3 is TGTGCCAGCAGCCGGGGGACAGCGAGCTCCTACGAGCAGTACTTC. Amino acids: CASSRGTASSYEQYF.

The rearrangement joins TRBV9 to TRBJ1-4; D is ambiguous. The CDR3 runs to 13 residues. Trimming removed 0 bases at V and 8 bases at J, with 8 bases between. CDR1 is SGDLS and CDR2 is YYNGEE in the germline V gene. The CDR3 loop reads CASSVGTAEKLFF. DNA of the CDR3: TGTGCCAGCAGCGTAGGAACAGCCGAAAAACTGTTTTTT.

This clone was picked up one time. The chain uses TRBV11-3 and TRBJ1-1, with D hard to call. V was cut by 5 bases and J by 0 bases, with 13 bases left in between. CDR1 and CDR2 from the germline V gene are SGHNT and YENEEA. The length of the CDR3 is 15 residues. The DNA of the CDR3 is TGTGCCAGCAGCGCCGTGGGAGCTTTGAACACTGAAGCTTTCTTT. Translation: CASSAVGALNTEAFF.

V usage is TRBV4-1 and J usage is TRBJ2-4; D is possibly TRBD1 (5 bases). V was shortened by 1 base and J by 0 bases, with 13 bases between the two germline ends. CDR1 is MGHRA, CDR2 YSYEKL, per germline. The CDR3 length is 17 residues. The CDR3 sequence is CASSQVHATGAKNIQYF. The CDR3 region has the DNA TGCGCCAGCAGCCAAGTTCACGCAACAGGAGCCAAAAACATTCAGTACTTC.